This entry describes one TCR beta chain. This sample stems from a study of blood T cell repertoires in COVID-19. Study details: From T cells, B-cell-depleted T cells, or PBMCs came the material, which was cDNA or gDNA.

Trimming left V 3 bases short and J 8 bases short, with 11 bases between. This CDR3 region has 13 residues. From germline, CDR1 is SGHRS and CDR2 YFSETQ. Source study methods: Estimated nucleated cell counts came from reference gene primer amplification. Only in-frame clones appear in the TCRdb table, and some are missing; sequencing was by immunoSEQ multiplex PCR. Clone size and the V and J calls come from that table; the DNA yielded D and trimming. The sample records about 410,000 clones, over 85% being singletons. The V gene is TRBV5-1, the J gene TRBJ2-2; TRBD1 might be the D (5 bases). The clonotype comes from a woman in her twenties or thirties who had recovered from COVID-19. Sequenced input: PBMCs or T cells enriched from blood (not recorded which). CDR3 DNA: TGCGCCAGCAGCTCCCAGGGTCCGGGGGAGCTGTTTTTT. It yields the protein CASSSQGPGELFF.